This TCR beta chain was documented in a study of PD-L1 blockade in urothelial cancer. Across the whole study: Patients previously received 0 to 3 chemotherapy regimens.

This CDR3 is 15 amino acids long. Trimming left V 0 bases short and J 4 bases short, with 12 bases between. Per germline, CDR1 SGHAT and CDR2 FQDESV (reference sequence). TCRdb's table, derived via immunoSEQ multiplex PCR, lists solely in-frame clones and lacks some. Of 35,000 to 40,000 clones listed, 75% to 95% were seen once; the top ten hold 8.3%. This sample comprised PBMCs, obtained around atezolizumab (anti-PD-L1) treatment. The sequence derives from a man in his sixties or seventies with urothelial cancer. The V call is TRBV11-1, the J call TRBJ1-1; D call uncertain. CDR3: CASSLAWEGSTEAFF. Here the CDR3 DNA reads TGTGCCAGCAGCTTAGCCTGGGAAGGGAGCACTGAAGCTTTCTTT.